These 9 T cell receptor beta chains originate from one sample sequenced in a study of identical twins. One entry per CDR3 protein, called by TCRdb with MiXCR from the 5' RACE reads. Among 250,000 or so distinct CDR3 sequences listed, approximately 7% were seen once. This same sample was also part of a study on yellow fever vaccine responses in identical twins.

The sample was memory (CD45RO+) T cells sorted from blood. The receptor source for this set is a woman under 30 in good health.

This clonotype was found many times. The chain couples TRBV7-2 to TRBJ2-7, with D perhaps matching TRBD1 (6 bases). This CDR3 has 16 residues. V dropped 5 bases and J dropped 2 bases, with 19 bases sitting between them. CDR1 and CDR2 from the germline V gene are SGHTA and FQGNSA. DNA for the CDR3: TGTGCCAGCAGCCCGATCCCTTTCGGGACAACCTACGAGCAGTACTTC. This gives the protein CASSPIPFGTTYEQYF. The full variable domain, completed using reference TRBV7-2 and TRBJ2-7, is GAGVSQSPSNKVTEKGKDVELRCDPISGHTALYWYRQSLGQGLEFLIYFQGNSAPDKSGLPSDRFSAERTGGSVSTLTIQRTQQEDSAVYLCASSPIPFGTTYEQYFGPGTRLTVT.

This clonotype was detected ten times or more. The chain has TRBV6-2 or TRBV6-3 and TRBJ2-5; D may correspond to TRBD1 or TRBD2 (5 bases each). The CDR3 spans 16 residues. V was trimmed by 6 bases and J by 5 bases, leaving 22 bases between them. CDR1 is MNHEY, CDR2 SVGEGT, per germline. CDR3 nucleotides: TGTGCCAGCAGCCACTCACCCTGGGACCAAGGGGAGACCCAGTACTTC. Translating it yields CASSHSPWDQGETQYF.

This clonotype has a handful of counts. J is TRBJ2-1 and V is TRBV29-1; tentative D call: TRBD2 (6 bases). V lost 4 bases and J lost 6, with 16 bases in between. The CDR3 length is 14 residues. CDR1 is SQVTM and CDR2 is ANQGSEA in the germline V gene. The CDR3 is CSVVSGGSGNEQFF. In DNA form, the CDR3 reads TGCAGCGTTGTCTCCGGGGGTTCGGGCAATGAGCAGTTCTTC.

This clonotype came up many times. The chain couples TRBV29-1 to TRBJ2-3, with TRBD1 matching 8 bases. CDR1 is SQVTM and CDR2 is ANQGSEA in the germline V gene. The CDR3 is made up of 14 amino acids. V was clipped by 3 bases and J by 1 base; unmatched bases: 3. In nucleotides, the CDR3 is TGCAGCGTTGACGGACAGGGAGGCACAGATACGCAGTATTTT. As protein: CSVDGQGGTDTQYF.

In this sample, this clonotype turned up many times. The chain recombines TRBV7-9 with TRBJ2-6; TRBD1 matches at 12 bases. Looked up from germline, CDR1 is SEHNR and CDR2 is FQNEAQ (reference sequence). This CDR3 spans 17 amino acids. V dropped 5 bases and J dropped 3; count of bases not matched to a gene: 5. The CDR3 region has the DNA TGTGCCAGCAGCCCGGGACAGGGGGCTGGTGGGGCCAACGTCCTGACTTTC. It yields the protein CASSPGQGAGGANVLTF.

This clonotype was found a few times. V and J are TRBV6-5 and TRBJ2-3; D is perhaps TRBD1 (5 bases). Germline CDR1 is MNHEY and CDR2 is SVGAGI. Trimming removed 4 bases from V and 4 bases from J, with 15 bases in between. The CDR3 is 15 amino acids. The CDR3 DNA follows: TGTGCCAGCAGTTCAGCAGGGTCCGCGGCAGATACGCAGTATTTT. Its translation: CASSSAGSAADTQYF.

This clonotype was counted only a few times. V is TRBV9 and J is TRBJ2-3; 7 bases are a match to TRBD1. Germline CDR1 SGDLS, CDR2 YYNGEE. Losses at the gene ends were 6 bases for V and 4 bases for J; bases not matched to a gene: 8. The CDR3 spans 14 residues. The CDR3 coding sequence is TGTGCCAGCACCAAACCGGGACAGTCAGATACGCAGTATTTT. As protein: CASTKPGQSDTQYF.

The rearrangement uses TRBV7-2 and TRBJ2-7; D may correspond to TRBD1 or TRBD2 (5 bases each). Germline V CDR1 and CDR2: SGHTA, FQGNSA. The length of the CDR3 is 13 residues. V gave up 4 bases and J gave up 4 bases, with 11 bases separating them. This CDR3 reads CASSSGTRYEQYF. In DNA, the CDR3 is TGTGCCAGCAGCTCCGGGACCCGTTACGAGCAGTACTTC.

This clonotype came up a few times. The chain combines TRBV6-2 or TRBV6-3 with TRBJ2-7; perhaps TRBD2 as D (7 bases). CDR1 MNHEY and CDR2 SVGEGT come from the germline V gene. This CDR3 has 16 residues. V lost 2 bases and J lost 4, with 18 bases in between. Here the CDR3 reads CASSYTVGGPSYEQYV. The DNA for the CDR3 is TGTGCCAGCAGTTACACGGTCGGGGGGCCCTCATACGAGCAGTACGTC.